The 2 T cell receptor beta chains below come from one sample, sequenced in a study of molecular identifiers for immune sequencing clone quantification. TCRdb fed the PCR reads into MiXCR, producing one record per CDR3 protein. The repertoire holds approximately 500,000 distinct CDR3 sequences, with 20% to 25% as singletons. Material: naive CD8+ T cells from blood, with Jurkat cell RNA spiked in. Subset of the sample: FACS-sorted CD8+CD4-CCR7+CD45RA+ naive T cells. Receptors were obtained from a human donor in good health. Some libraries in this study had Jurkat cell RNA spiked in.

This clonotype has a count of ten or more. CDR3 in amino acids: CASSLPFGEKLFF. CDR3 DNA sequence: TGTGCCAGCAGCTTACCATTTGGTGAAAAACTGTTTTTT. The chain has TRBV7-2 and TRBJ1-4; no firm D call. The ends were cut back, 2 bases at V and 7 bases at J, with 8 bases in the middle. The germline CDR1 and CDR2 sequences are SGHTA and FQGNSA. CDR3 size: 13 residues.

The chain joins TRBV12-3 or TRBV12-4 to TRBJ2-1; 8 nucleotides align to TRBD1. The CDR3 spans 16 residues. The J segment lost 3 bases and the V segment lost 3 bases, leaving 7 bases of the junction unmatched. The DNA for the CDR3 is TGTGCCAGCAGTTTCACCGGGACAGGAGGCTACAATGAGCAGTTCTTC. Its protein product is CASSFTGTGGYNEQFF.